These T cell receptor beta chains were read from a single sample in a study of blood T cell repertoires in COVID-19. Generated by immunoSEQ multiplex PCR, the TCRdb table keeps only in-frame clones and is missing some. Among around 100,000 clones listed, 80% were seen once. Specimen: peripheral blood. All receptors come from a woman in her seventies with acute or convalescent COVID-19. Both conserved end residues are part of each CDR3. A D gene is named only where the DNA matches it firmly. A row's size may be missing; if present it is once, few, many or a size class.

j_gene: TRBJ2-5; d_gene: TRBD2; abundance: .; v_gene: TRBV18; len: 17; CDR3aa: CASSPGLAPNFQETQYF; CDR3nt: TGTGCCAGCTCACCGGGACTAGCGCCTAATTTCCAAGAGACCCAGTACTTC
j_gene: TRBJ1-1; d_gene: .; abundance: .; v_gene: TRBV6-5; len: 13; CDR3aa: CASSYPGGTEAFF; CDR3nt: TGTGCCAGCAGTTACCCAGGTGGGACTGAAGCTTTCTTT
j_gene: TRBJ2-3; d_gene: .; abundance: .; v_gene: TRBV7-9; len: 15; CDR3aa: CASSLSLTSTDTQYF; CDR3nt: TGTGCCAGCAGCCTTAGCTTGACGAGCACAGATACGCAGTATTTT
j_gene: TRBJ2-1; d_gene: TRBD1; abundance: .; v_gene: TRBV6-2/TRBV6-3; len: 15; CDR3aa: CASSAGTGWYNEQFF; CDR3nt: TGTGCCAGCAGTGCCGGGACAGGGTGGTACAATGAGCAGTTCTTC
j_gene: TRBJ1-1; d_gene: .; abundance: .; v_gene: TRBV12-3/TRBV12-4; len: 13; CDR3aa: CASSLVRDTEAFF; CDR3nt: TGTGCCAGCAGTTTAGTCAGGGACACTGAAGCTTTCTTT
j_gene: TRBJ2-1; d_gene: TRBD1; abundance: once; v_gene: TRBV2; len: 14; CDR3aa: CASSPGTVLNEQFF; CDR3nt: TGTGCCAGCAGTCCCGGGACAGTTTTGAATGAGCAGTTCTTC
j_gene: TRBJ1-5; d_gene: .; abundance: .; v_gene: TRBV29-1; len: 15; CDR3aa: CSAGAGSGSNQPQHF; CDR3nt: TGCAGCGCAGGAGCAGGGTCTGGGAGCAATCAGCCCCAGCATTTT
j_gene: TRBJ1-5; d_gene: TRBD1; abundance: .; v_gene: TRBV10-3; len: 13; CDR3aa: CAIGQGSDQPQHF; CDR3nt: TGTGCCATCGGACAGGGGAGCGATCAGCCCCAGCATTTT
j_gene: TRBJ2-7; d_gene: TRBD1; abundance: .; v_gene: TRBV6-5; len: 14; CDR3aa: CASSYLGQGGEQYF; CDR3nt: TGTGCCAGCAGTTACCTCGGACAGGGGGGCGAGCAGTACTTC
j_gene: TRBJ1-1; d_gene: TRBD1; abundance: .; v_gene: TRBV10-2; len: 16; CDR3aa: CASSQPGGPMNTEAFF; CDR3nt: TGCGCCAGCAGTCAACCAGGGGGACCCATGAACACTGAAGCTTTCTTT